A single sample gave rise to the 26 T cell receptor beta chains below, sequenced in a study of cytomegalovirus exposure and HLA in healthy donors. Using immunoSEQ multiplex PCR, the repertoire was profiled, and TCRdb retains in-frame clones only, with some absent. The sample gives under 150,000 clones, 70% to 90% of which show up once; around 10% is in the top ten. Sample: PBMCs. The receptors derive from a man between 18 and 35 years old in good health and CMV-seropositive.

This clone came up a few times. The rearrangement joins TRBV5-6 to TRBJ1-6, with D possibly being TRBD1 (5 bases). This CDR3 has 15 amino acids. Trimming left V 0 bases short and J 6 bases short, with 10 bases between. Germline CDR1 and CDR2: SGHDT and YYEEEE. CDR3 nucleotide sequence: TGTGCCAGCAGCTTGGAACGCAGGGCTAATTCACCCCTCCACTTT. Its translation is CASSLERRANSPLHF.

This chain links TRBV7-9 with TRBJ2-7; possible D gene TRBD2, 5 bases. The CDR3 consists of 13 residues. Trimming removed 5 bases at V and 3 bases at J, with 11 bases between. CDR1 SEHNR and CDR2 FQNEAQ come from the germline V gene (reference sequence). CDR3 in amino acids: CASSNGLNYEQYF. DNA for the CDR3: TGTGCCAGCAGCAACGGACTTAACTACGAGCAGTACTTC.

This sequence joins TRBV27 and TRBJ2-7, with TRBD1 as a possible D gene (6 bases). The CDR3 extends over 14 amino acids. CDR1 and CDR2 (germline): MNHEY, SMNVEV (reference sequence). V was pared by 3 bases and J by 4 bases, with 13 bases between. The DNA for the CDR3 is TGTGCCAGCAGTTTTAAGGACAGAGCTTACGAGCAGTACTTC. Translating it yields CASSFKDRAYEQYF.

The rearrangement links TRBV2 to TRBJ1-2; D possibly corresponds to TRBD1 (6 bases). V dropped 4 bases and J dropped 6 bases, with 18 bases sitting between them. The germline gives CDR1 SNHLY, CDR2 FYNNEI. CDR3 length: 15 amino acids. CDR3 sequence (DNA): TGTGCCAGCAGTGTTGGACAGAATGCCCTCAATGGCTACACCTTC. It yields the protein CASSVGQNALNGYTF.

CDR3 coding DNA: TGTGCCAGCAGCTCCCTGCCGGGGATAAATCAGCCCCAGCATTTT. Encoded protein: CASSSLPGINQPQHF. V and J are TRBV7-8 and TRBJ1-5, with unresolved D. CDR1 is SGHVS and CDR2 is FQNEAQ in the germline V gene. V lost 4 bases and J 4 bases, leaving 14 bases between the germline ends. The CDR3 length is 15 residues.

This CDR3 reads CASSPQGYEQYF. CDR3 sequence (DNA): TGCGCCAGCAGCCCTCAGGGCTACGAGCAGTACTTC. This sequence joins TRBV5-1 and TRBJ2-7; D is perhaps TRBD1 (5 bases). Trimming shortened V by 4 bases and J by 3 bases, and 8 bases separated the two germline ends. Germline V gives CDR1 SGHRS, CDR2 YFSETQ. The CDR3 runs to 12 residues.

The V and J genes are TRBV9 and TRBJ2-3, with 9 positions matching TRBD2. The germline V gene has CDR1 SGDLS and CDR2 YYNGEE. This CDR3 is 15 amino acids long. Unmatched junction bases numbered 2, after V lost 0 bases and J lost 3 bases. The CDR3 DNA is TGTGCCAGCAGCGTAGAACTAGCGGGTACAGATACGCAGTATTTT. As protein: CASSVELAGTDTQYF.

The chain combines TRBV15 with TRBJ2-1; D is possibly TRBD1 (7 bases). The CDR3 totals 15 residues. Trimming shortened V by 1 base and J by 6 bases, and 13 bases separated the two germline ends. CDR1 and CDR2 (germline): LNHNV, YYDKDF (reference sequence). The CDR3 DNA reads as TGTGCCACCAGCAGAGTCGAGGAGGGGGCCAATGAGCAGTTCTTC. Translated: CATSRVEEGANEQFF.

This rearrangement joins TRBV29-1 to TRBJ1-2; D is unresolved. The CDR3 totals 13 residues. CDR1 and CDR2 (germline): SQVTM, ANQGSEA. Trimming stripped 7 bases from V and 0 bases from J, with 12 bases between. CDR3 loop: CSGGGSANYGYTF. CDR3 in DNA: TGCAGCGGAGGCGGCTCCGCTAACTATGGCTACACCTTC.

V and J are TRBV5-6 and TRBJ1-1, with TRBD1 matching 7 bases. Trimming cost V 4 bases and J 6 bases; bases outside gene matches: 3. The CDR3 is made up of 12 amino acids. Germline CDR1 SGHDT, CDR2 YYEEEE. The chain's CDR3 is CASSHGTAEAFF. Here the CDR3 DNA reads TGTGCCAGCAGCCACGGGACAGCTGAAGCTTTCTTT.

A word on this clone: Other nucleotide sequences in the sample specify the same CDR3. V and J are TRBV5-1 and TRBJ1-4; no clear D. From germline, CDR1 is SGHRS and CDR2 YFSETQ. This CDR3 is 15 amino acids long. Trimming removed 0 bases from V and 0 bases from J, with 6 bases in between. The CDR3 loop is CASSLGGPTNEKLFF. The CDR3 bases are TGCGCCAGCAGCTTGGGTGGGCCAACTAATGAAAAACTGTTTTTT. Combining the CDR3 with reference TRBV5-1 and TRBJ1-4 gives the whole variable domain KAGVTQTPRYLIKTRGQQVTLSCSPISGHRSVSWYQQTPGQGLQFLFEYFSETQRNKGNFPGRFSGRQFSNSRSEMNVSTLELGDSALYLCASSLGGPTNEKLFFGSGTQLSVL.

The chain employs TRBV19 and TRBJ2-7, with D possibly matching TRBD1 (6 bases). CDR1 and CDR2 (germline): LNHDA, SQIVND (reference sequence). The CDR3 consists of 14 residues. V dropped 5 bases and J dropped 2 bases, with 13 bases sitting between them. CDR3 nucleotide sequence: TGTGCCAGTAGTCGGACAGCCGCTGCCTACGAGCAGTACTTC. Translated: CASSRTAAAYEQYF. Full variable domain (rest looked up from reference TRBV19 and TRBJ2-7): DGGITQSPKYLFRKEGQNVTLSCEQNLNHDAMYWYRQDPGQGLRLIYYSQIVNDFQKGDIAEGYSVSREKKESFPLTVTSAQKNPTAFYLCASSRTAAAYEQYFGPGTRLTVT.

V gene TRBV7-9 combines with J gene TRBJ2-7, with 7 positions matching TRBD1. The V gene's germline CDR1 is SEHNR and CDR2 FQNEAQ (reference sequence). Trimming took 4 bases from V and 7 from J; bases not matched to a gene: 16. The CDR3 length is 16 residues. The CDR3 protein is CASSYPGQPLSGEQYF. The DNA of the CDR3 is TGTGCCAGCAGCTACCCGGGACAGCCACTTTCGGGAGAGCAGTACTTC.

The V gene is TRBV2, the J gene TRBJ1-5; D gene uncertain. V dropped 4 bases and J dropped 0 bases, with 10 bases sitting between them. CDR3 length equals 15 residues. Germline values: CDR1 SNHLY, CDR2 FYNNEI. The CDR3 coding sequence is TGTGCCAGCAGTGCATTGACAAATAGCAATCAGCCCCAGCATTTT. Translated, it gives CASSALTNSNQPQHF.

The chain joins TRBV10-3 to TRBJ2-3; unclear D gene. This CDR3 contains 16 residues. Trimming took off 3 bases at V and 5 bases at J, with 18 bases between the two ends. Germline loops: CDR1 ENHRY, CDR2 SYGVKD. In nucleotides, the CDR3 is TGTGCCATCAGTGATCCTATTGCGCGGAGAGGAGATACGCAGTATTTT. Residues: CAISDPIARRGDTQYF.

V usage is TRBV5-1 and J usage is TRBJ2-5, with 11 bases fitting TRBD2. Looked up from germline, CDR1 is SGHRS and CDR2 is YFSETQ. The CDR3 sequence is 16 residues long. Unmatched junction bases numbered 8, after V lost 2 bases and J lost 5 bases. The CDR3 bases are TGCGCCAGCAGCTTAAATAGCGGGGGGGCCTGGGAGACCCAGTACTTC. Translating it yields CASSLNSGGAWETQYF.

The V gene is TRBV5-1, the J gene TRBJ2-1, with 7 bases lining up with TRBD2. V lost 4 bases to trimming and J lost 5 bases; unmatched junction nucleotides: 12. CDR3 length: 16 amino acids. The germline V gene encodes CDR1 SGHRS and CDR2 YFSETQ. The CDR3 bases are TGCGCCAGCAGCGCCCGGGAGGCGGGGGTTAACAATGAGCAGTTCTTC. The encoded protein is CASSAREAGVNNEQFF.

This chain uses TRBV28 with TRBJ2-5; 7 nucleotides align to TRBD2. Unmatched junction bases numbered 8, after V lost 2 bases and J lost 5 bases. This CDR3 is 15 amino acids long. Germline CDR1 is MDHEN and CDR2 is SYDVKM. CDR3 protein: CASSLVGGHVETQYF. The DNA for the CDR3 is TGTGCCAGCAGTTTAGTGGGAGGGCACGTTGAGACCCAGTACTTC. Full variable domain (remainder filled in from reference TRBV28 and TRBJ2-5): DVKVTQSSRYLVKRTGEKVFLECVQDMDHENMFWYRQDPGLGLRLIYFSYDVKMKEKGDIPEGYSVSREKKERFSLILESASTNQTSMYLCASSLVGGHVETQYFGPGTRLLVL.

V and J are TRBV7-3 and TRBJ2-7; 8 positions agree with TRBD2. After removal of 5 bases from V and 0 bases from J, the junction contained 6 bases not matched to a gene. The CDR3 totals 15 residues. Germline CDR1 reads SGHTA; CDR2 reads FQGTGA. CDR3 protein: CASSRPGGASYEQYF. In nucleotides, the CDR3 is TGTGCCAGCAGCCGCCCCGGGGGGGCCTCCTACGAGCAGTACTTC.

This chain links TRBV1 with TRBJ2-5; the tabulated D call, TRBD2, remains unverified against the DNA. TRBV1 is marked as a pseudogene. The CDR3 totals 19 residues. CDR3 in DNA: TGCACCAGCAGCCAAGAGCACCTCCCGGGACTAGCGGGCCAAGAGACCCAGTACTTC. It yields the protein CTSSQEHLPGLAGQETQYF.

This chain joins TRBV6-4 and TRBJ1-5; D is unresolved. V dropped 5 bases and J dropped 4 bases, with 9 bases sitting between them. There are 13 residues in the CDR3. Germline values: CDR1 MRHNA, CDR2 SNTAGT. CDR3 sequence: CASSPYGNQPQHF. CDR3 sequence (DNA): TGTGCCAGCAGTCCCTACGGGAATCAGCCCCAGCATTTT.

This clone has more than one count but fewer than ten. V usage is TRBV9 and J usage is TRBJ1-3; 9 bases match TRBD1. CDR3 length: 15 amino acids. Germline CDR1 SGDLS, CDR2 YYNGEE. V lost 1 base and J lost 8; bases outside the gene matches: 7. The CDR3 spells CASSVRDRAMDTIYF. DNA of the CDR3: TGTGCCAGCAGCGTAAGGGACAGGGCTATGGACACCATATATTTT.

The chain carries TRBV7-6 and TRBJ2-5, with TRBD1 matching 7 bases. Germline CDR1 SGHVS, CDR2 FNYEAQ. Germline trimming cut 1 base from V and 4 bases from J; bases unmatched to any gene: 9. The CDR3 length is 16 residues. The CDR3 DNA follows: TGTGCCAGCAGCTTAGGAGGAGACAGGGTCGGAGAGACCCAGTACTTC. Protein: CASSLGGDRVGETQYF.

The genes are TRBV7-9 and TRBJ2-3, with a possible D match to TRBD2 (6 bases). Germline V gene sequence: CDR1 SEHNR, CDR2 FQNEAQ (reference sequence). Trimming removed 5 bases at V and 2 bases at J, with 11 bases between. The CDR3 loop spans 14 amino acids. The CDR3 reads CASSDGTSTDTQYF. The CDR3, as DNA: TGTGCCAGCAGCGACGGGACTTCCACAGATACGCAGTATTTT.

This clone showed up just a few times. The chain uses TRBV5-1 and TRBJ2-5; TRBD2 matches at 10 bases. Germline-derived CDR1 and CDR2 are SGHRS and YFSETQ. This CDR3 spans 16 amino acids. Germline trimming cut 0 bases from V and 2 bases from J; bases unmatched to any gene: 4. The CDR3 reads CASSLGPAGGQETQYF. The CDR3 DNA follows: TGCGCCAGCAGCTTGGGACCAGCGGGGGGGCAAGAGACCCAGTACTTC.

As DNA, the CDR3 is TGTGCCAGCAGCTTAGGGCGCGGAGGGGCCTACGAGCAGTACTTC. Its translation is CASSLGRGGAYEQYF. This chain connects TRBV7-2 to TRBJ2-7, with D maybe TRBD2 (6 bases). V shed 1 base and J shed 2 bases, with 12 bases lying between them. The germline V gene encodes CDR1 SGHTA and CDR2 FQGNSA. This CDR3 has 15 amino acids.